The following is a TCR beta chain sequence with its context. Antigen unknown. This record belongs to a study of identifying expanded T cells in peripheral blood. Points from the study as a whole: Differentially abundant clones: roughly 1.2 between replicates, about 17 at roughly 15 days, approximately 19 at four. Variance in clone template counts between approximately 2-week samples significantly increased with total template count across all healthy donors.

Germline V gene lookup returns CDR1 LNHDA and CDR2 SQIVND (reference sequence). V dropped 3 bases and J dropped 5 bases, with 13 bases sitting between them. The CDR3 loop spans 14 amino acids. Libraries were prepared by immunoSEQ multiplex PCR; TCRdb keeps only in-frame clonotypes and omits some of them. This sample yields some 100,000 clones, of which 88% are seen a single time; more than 6.5% belongs to the top ten. The TCR originated in a person aged 18 to 75 in good health. Sequences were obtained from blood. The chain recombines TRBV19 with TRBJ2-5, with D possibly being TRBD1 (5 bases). The CDR3 here is CASSIDSVGETQYF. For the CDR3, the DNA is TGTGCCAGTAGTATTGACAGTGTTGGGGAGACCCAGTACTTC. Looking up the rest from reference TRBV19 and TRBJ2-5 gives the full variable domain: DGGITQSPKYLFRKEGQNVTLSCEQNLNHDAMYWYRQDPGQGLRLIYYSQIVNDFQKGDIAEGYSVSREKKESFPLTVTSAQKNPTAFYLCASSIDSVGETQYFGPGTRLLVL.